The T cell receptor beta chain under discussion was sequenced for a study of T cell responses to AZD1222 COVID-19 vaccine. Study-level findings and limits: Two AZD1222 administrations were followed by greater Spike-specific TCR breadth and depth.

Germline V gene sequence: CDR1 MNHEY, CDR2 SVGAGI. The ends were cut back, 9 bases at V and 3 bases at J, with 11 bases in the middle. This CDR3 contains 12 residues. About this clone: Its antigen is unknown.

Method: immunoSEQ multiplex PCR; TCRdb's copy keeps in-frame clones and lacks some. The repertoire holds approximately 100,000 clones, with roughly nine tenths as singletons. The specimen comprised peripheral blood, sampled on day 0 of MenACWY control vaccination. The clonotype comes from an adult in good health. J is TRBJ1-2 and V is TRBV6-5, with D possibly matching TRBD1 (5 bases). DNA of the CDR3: TGTGCCAGAGGGACCCAATACTATGGCTACACCTTC. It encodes CARGTQYYGYTF.